This entry concerns a single T cell receptor beta chain. These data come from a study of cytomegalovirus exposure and HLA in healthy donors. The PCR had 60 Vbeta and 13 Jbeta primers. The repertoire was sequenced with immunoSEQ multiplex PCR; TCRdb's copy has only in-frame clones and lacks some. This sample has roughly 150,000 clones; about three quarters occur once, and the top ten carry 1.7%. Germline V CDR1 and CDR2: MNHNS, SASEGT. The CDR3 loop spans 13 amino acids. The germline V and J ends were trimmed by 11 bases and 4 bases, with 17 bases remaining between them. Sequencing input: PBMCs. This TCR was recovered from a woman under 40 in good health and CMV-seronegative. V gene TRBV6-1 combines with J gene TRBJ1-2, with D perhaps matching TRBD1 (5 bases). Here the CDR3 DNA reads TGTGCCGCCGCACCAGGGCCCTCCTATGGCTACACCTTC. Amino acids: CAAAPGPSYGYTF.